This TCR beta chain originates from a study of breast tumors, draining lymph nodes, adjacent tissues. Breast cancer patients provided tissue from their axillary draining lymph nodes. Study results and limitations: Data fit most tumor T cells coming from lymph node, expanding in tumor. Data only fit, rather than demonstrated, lymph node origin of most tumor T cells.

Germline CDR1 is MNHNY and CDR2 is SVGAGI (reference sequence). The germline V and J ends were trimmed by 0 bases and 5 bases, with 14 bases remaining between them. The CDR3 is made up of 16 amino acids. A remark on this clonotype: The antigen remains undetermined.

One entry per CDR3 protein, called by TCRdb with MiXCR from the multiplex PCR reads. Of tens of thousands of distinct CDR3 sequences in the sample, roughly 19% were seen once. The clonotype was recovered from a female donor with breast cancer. Some clones in this sample may be carry-over from other donors' samples. What was sequenced was axillary lymph node tissue. The chain employs TRBV6-6 and TRBJ1-5; tentatively, D is TRBD1 (5 bases). This chain's CDR3 is CASSYSRGAPHQPQHF. Written as DNA, the CDR3 is TGTGCCAGCAGTTACTCGAGAGGGGCCCCCCATCAGCCCCAGCATTTT.